A single sample gave rise to the 4 T cell receptor beta chains below, sequenced in a study of T cells in Graves' hyperthyroidism and ophthalmopathy. Researchers amplified the TCR beta CDR3 regions from RNA transcripts. The HTBI primer set drove a first-round RT-PCR of the TCR CDR3. TCRdb used MiXCR to reprocess the multiplex PCR reads, holding one entry per CDR3 protein. The data show 500,000 to 600,000 distinct CDR3 sequences, approximately 44% seen once. Sequenced: peripheral blood or thyroid tissue (not recorded which). The receptor set was obtained from an adult woman with Graves' disease, either hyperthyroidism or ophthalmopathy (not recorded which).

The V gene is TRBV5-1, the J gene TRBJ1-2; 8 nucleotides line up with TRBD1. The CDR3 contains 14 residues. Germline lookup yields CDR1 SGHRS and CDR2 YFSETQ. J lost 4 bases, V lost 5 bases, and 7 bases had no gene match. The CDR3 sequence: CASSSGGASYGYTF. The CDR3 DNA is TGCGCCAGCAGTTCAGGGGGCGCGTCCTATGGCTACACCTTC.

This sequence joins TRBV7-2 and TRBJ1-2; weak D call: TRBD1 (5 bases). The V gene's germline CDR1 is SGHTA and CDR2 FQGNSA. This CDR3 comprises 13 residues. Trimming removed 1 base at V and 7 bases at J, with 10 bases between. CDR3 loop: CASSLVGGGGYTF. Written as DNA, the CDR3 is TGTGCCAGCAGCTTAGTGGGGGGAGGTGGCTACACCTTC.

This clonotype showed up just a few times. The chain recombines TRBV20-1 with TRBJ1-5, with 7 bases fitting TRBD1. This CDR3 is 14 amino acids long. Germline trimming cut 4 bases from V and 3 bases from J; bases unmatched to any gene: 6. Germline V CDR1 and CDR2: DFQATT, SNEGSKA (reference sequence). The CDR3 region has the DNA TGCAGTGCTACACCGGGACAGCTCAATCAGCCCCAGCATTTT. It codes for CSATPGQLNQPQHF.

In DNA, the CDR3 is TGTGCCACCAGCAGAGCTGGGGGAAGGGAGCAGTACTTC. Its translation is CATSRAGGREQYF. This rearrangement joins TRBV15 to TRBJ2-7; D may be TRBD1 or TRBD2 (5 bases each). Trimming removed 1 base from V and 7 bases from J, with 11 bases in between. The germline gives CDR1 LNHNV, CDR2 YYDKDF (reference sequence). The CDR3 runs to 13 residues. The entire variable domain, with the rest obtained from reference TRBV15 and TRBJ2-7, is as follows: DAMVIQNPRYQVTQFGKPVTLSCSQTLNHNVMYWYQQKSSQAPKLLFHYYDKDFNNEADTPDNFQSRRPNTSFCFLDIRSPGLGDTAMYLCATSRAGGREQYFGPGTRLTVT.